These 23 T cell receptor beta chains were all obtained from the same sample, sequenced in a study of beta chain features in type 1 diabetes listed by TCRdb under 2018. The receptor library was made with the immunoSEQ multiplex PCR assay. The entire amount of isolated RNA was reverse transcribed using the High Capacity cDNA Reverse Transcription Kit, so the sequenced TCRB transcripts were expressed ones. Sourced from immuneACCESS, this table was stored by TCRdb with only in-frame sequences that have V and J called. A share of the clones is absent; for the studies checked, an unresolved V gene accounts for under half, and the remainder has no known explanation. Present in this sample are roughly 140,000 clones, around 8% of which were seen just once. In total, the top ten clones hold 0.65% of the sample. The sample was central memory CD4+ T cells from blood. These receptors all stem from a man aged 18 to 29 in good health.

The rearrangement uses TRBV5-5 and TRBJ1-4; the match to TRBD1 covers 8 bases. V shed 0 bases and J 6 bases; nucleotides not matched to a gene: 1. The germline gives CDR1 SGHKS, CDR2 YYEKEE (reference sequence). There are 14 residues in the CDR3. In DNA form, the CDR3 reads TGTGCCAGCAGCTTGGGACAGGGGTATGAAAAACTGTTTTTT. Residues: CASSLGQGYEKLFF. Using reference TRBV5-5 and TRBJ1-4 for the parts outside the CDR3, the full variable domain is DAGVTQSPTHLIKTRGQQVTLRCSPISGHKSVSWYQQVLGQGPQFIFQYYEKEERGRGNFPDRFSARQFPNYSSELNVNALLLGDSALYLCASSLGQGYEKLFFGSGTQLSVL.

This clone was observed a few times. This chain links TRBV7-2 with TRBJ2-5; tentative D call: TRBD2 (6 bases). Germline CDR1 is SGHTA and CDR2 is FQGNSA. Trimming shortened V by 1 base and J by 5 bases, and 14 bases separated the two germline ends. CDR3 length: 15 residues. For the CDR3, the DNA is TGTGCCAGCAGCTTAGGTGGGACTCTAGGGGAGACCCAGTACTTC. Its translation: CASSLGGTLGETQYF.

In this sample, this clone turned up a few times. CDR3 residues: CASSLTGSANIQYF. DNA for the CDR3: TGTGCCAGCAGTTTAACGGGGTCGGCAAACATTCAGTACTTC. This chain uses TRBV28 with TRBJ2-4; possible D gene TRBD2, 5 bases. V lost 2 bases, J lost 6 bases, and 11 bases lay in between. The germline V gene has CDR1 MDHEN and CDR2 SYDVKM. This CDR3 contains 14 residues.

V is TRBV4-2 and J is TRBJ2-7; perhaps TRBD2 as D (6 bases). This CDR3 is built from 14 residues. The V gene lost 3 bases and the J gene lost 5 bases, with 14 bases spanning the gap. The germline V gene has CDR1 LGHNA and CDR2 YNFKEQ. The CDR3 nucleotides are TGTGCCAGCAGCCAGGTTGGACGGGAGAACGAGCAGTACTTC. This gives the protein CASSQVGRENEQYF.

The genes are TRBV19 and TRBJ1-5; 9 bases agree with TRBD1. Trimming at V came to 1 base and at J to 4 bases, leaving 8 bases not matched to a gene. This CDR3 is built from 17 residues. Germline CDR1 is LNHDA and CDR2 is SQIVND (reference sequence). CDR3 DNA: TGTGCCAGTAGTATAGGGGGACAGGGTCCGGCAAATCAGCCCCAGCATTTT. Its translation: CASSIGGQGPANQPQHF.

The genes are TRBV7-2 and TRBJ2-1; no reliable D call. Germline CDR1 and CDR2: SGHTA and FQGNSA. This CDR3 is built from 13 residues. The ends were cut back, 4 bases at V and 2 bases at J, with 6 bases in the middle. The CDR3, as DNA: TGTGCCAGCAGCTCCCAGGCCTACAATGAGCAGTTCTTC. This translates into CASSSQAYNEQFF.

The chain couples TRBV10-3 to TRBJ1-1; 9 positions agree with TRBD1. After removal of 6 bases from V and 1 base from J, the junction contained 3 bases not matched to a gene. The CDR3 runs to 14 residues. Germline lookup yields CDR1 ENHRY and CDR2 SYGVKD. The CDR3 reads CAIRPTGGNTEAFF. The CDR3, as DNA: TGTGCCATCAGGCCGACAGGGGGGAACACTGAAGCTTTCTTT.

This clone was counted only a few times. The V gene is TRBV7-2, the J gene TRBJ2-5, with D maybe TRBD2 (6 bases). The V gene lost 3 bases and the J gene lost 5 bases, with 16 bases spanning the gap. The CDR3 has 15 residues. The V gene's germline CDR1 is SGHTA and CDR2 FQGNSA. The DNA for the CDR3 is TGTGCCAGCAGCTTCCCAGTGGGGGGTAGGGAGACCCAGTACTTC. Translation gives CASSFPVGGRETQYF.

The chain joins TRBV7-9 to TRBJ2-3, with D perhaps matching TRBD2 (6 bases). V lost 0 bases and J 5 bases, leaving 18 bases between the germline ends. This CDR3 region has 17 residues. Per germline, CDR1 SEHNR and CDR2 FQNEAQ (reference sequence). CDR3: CASSLALWAGKQDTQYF. CDR3 DNA sequence: TGTGCCAGCAGCTTAGCGCTATGGGCGGGGAAACAAGATACGCAGTATTTT.

The rearrangement links TRBV4-3 to TRBJ2-5, with a weak D call TRBD2 (6 bases). The ends were cut back, 1 base at V and 4 bases at J, with 13 bases in the middle. CDR3 length: 15 amino acids. From germline, CDR1 is LGHNA and CDR2 YSLEER. Written as DNA, the CDR3 is TGCGCCAGCAGCCAAGGTCGGGGGTTAGGAGAGACCCAGTACTTC. This codes for CASSQGRGLGETQYF.

This clone was seen repeatedly, ten times or more. In nucleotides, the CDR3 is TGTGCCATCCGGGGTTCGGGGACTAGTGTCAACGAGCAGTACTTC. This gives the protein CAIRGSGTSVNEQYF. The chain links TRBV10-3 to TRBJ2-7, with 8 bases aligning to TRBD2. The CDR3 runs 15 residues. J gave up 5 bases and V 8 bases, and 14 bases lay outside the gene matches. The germline V gene encodes CDR1 ENHRY and CDR2 SYGVKD.

This clone was seen repeatedly, ten times or more. The chain couples TRBV30 to TRBJ1-2; a weak D match, TRBD1 (5 bases). The V gene lost 5 bases and the J gene lost 8 bases, with 18 bases spanning the gap. This CDR3 has 13 amino acids. Germline V CDR1 and CDR2: GTSNPN, SVGIG (reference sequence). The CDR3 nucleotides read TGTGCCTGGGGGGAGGGGACCCACCGCGGCTACACCTTC. This gives the protein CAWGEGTHRGYTF.

This clone has only a few counts. J is TRBJ1-6 and V is TRBV7-2, with 7 bases lining up with TRBD1. The CDR3 totals 17 residues. Trimming took 2 bases from V and 5 from J; bases not matched to a gene: 9. Germline loops: CDR1 SGHTA, CDR2 FQGNSA. CDR3 sequence (DNA): TGTGCCAGCAGCTTAACCCGTGACAGGGTGGATAATTCACCCCTCCACTTT. Its protein is CASSLTRDRVDNSPLHF.

The table lists this clone with a few counts. The chain carries TRBV29-1 and TRBJ2-3; 7 nucleotides align to TRBD2. Unmatched junction bases numbered 10, after V lost 1 base and J lost 9 bases. The CDR3 is made up of 14 amino acids. Germline CDR1 is SQVTM and CDR2 is ANQGSEA. CDR3 nucleotide sequence: TGCAGCGTTGAAGCGGGGGGATTCGCCACCACGCAGTATTTT. Its translation is CSVEAGGFATTQYF.

This clone was found a few times. V and J are TRBV11-2 and TRBJ2-1, with unresolved D. Germline V gene data show CDR1 as SGHAT and CDR2 as FQNNGV. V was trimmed by 0 bases and J by 7 bases, leaving 13 bases between them. The CDR3 is 15 amino acids. CDR3 protein: CASSLDPQVWNEQFF. The DNA for the CDR3 is TGTGCCAGCAGCTTAGACCCTCAGGTATGGAATGAGCAGTTCTTC.

The gene calls are TRBV28 and TRBJ1-2; 7 bases are a match to TRBD1. CDR1 and CDR2 (germline): MDHEN, SYDVKM. Trimming took 2 bases from V and 4 from J; bases not matched to a gene: 4. The CDR3 is 14 residues long. The CDR3 nucleotides read TGTGCCAGCAGTTTAGGACAGGTTTCCTATGGCTACACCTTC. Encoded protein: CASSLGQVSYGYTF.

This clone was detected many times. The J gene is TRBJ1-2, the V gene TRBV30, with TRBD1 identical over 9 bases. J was trimmed by 4 bases and V by 5 bases; bases with no gene match: 5. The CDR3 is made up of 13 amino acids. Germline CDR1 and CDR2: GTSNPN and SVGIG (reference sequence). The DNA of the CDR3 is TGTGCCTGGTACAGGGGGCAGTCCTATGGCTACACCTTC. Protein: CAWYRGQSYGYTF.

This sequence joins TRBV7-2 and TRBJ2-1; TRBD1 is a possible D gene (6 bases). V dropped 4 bases and J dropped 4 bases, with 20 bases sitting between them. Germline CDR1 reads SGHTA; CDR2 reads FQGNSA. The CDR3 is 17 amino acids. The CDR3 region has the DNA TGTGCCAGCAGCTGGGGAACAGGGATTCGACCGTACAATGAGCAGTTCTTC. Protein product: CASSWGTGIRPYNEQFF.

Only a few counts were recorded for this clone. The J gene is TRBJ2-3, the V gene TRBV7-2, with a tentative D call TRBD2 (7 bases). Per the germline V gene, CDR1 is SGHTA and CDR2 is FQGNSA. The V end was cut by 5 bases, the J end by 0 bases, with 12 bases between. The CDR3 length is 15 residues. The CDR3 nucleotides read TGTGCCAGCAGCCGCGGGGGCCCTAGCACAGATACGCAGTATTTT. Translating gives CASSRGGPSTDTQYF. Full variable domain (missing parts from reference TRBV7-2 and TRBJ2-3): GAGVSQSPSNKVTEKGKDVELRCDPISGHTALYWYRQSLGQGLEFLIYFQGNSAPDKSGLPSDRFSAERTGGSVSTLTIQRTQQEDSAVYLCASSRGGPSTDTQYFGPGTRLTVL.

The chain recombines TRBV5-1 with TRBJ2-5; 7 positions agree with TRBD1. CDR1 and CDR2 (germline): SGHRS, YFSETQ. The CDR3 is 13 residues long. Trimming took 4 bases from V and 1 from J; bases not matched to a gene: 1. CDR3 in amino acids: CASSRDSQETQYF. CDR3 DNA: TGCGCCAGCAGCCGGGACAGCCAAGAGACCCAGTACTTC. The full variable domain, in which reference TRBV5-1 and TRBJ2-5 provide the parts outside the CDR3, is KAGVTQTPRYLIKTRGQQVTLSCSPISGHRSVSWYQQTPGQGLQFLFEYFSETQRNKGNFPGRFSGRQFSNSRSEMNVSTLELGDSALYLCASSRDSQETQYFGPGTRLLVL.

This clone was observed a handful of times. V is TRBV28 and J is TRBJ1-1; the D is unclear. Germline loops: CDR1 MDHEN, CDR2 SYDVKM. This CDR3 contains 11 residues. V shed 8 bases and J shed 5 bases, with 9 bases lying between them. The CDR3 sequence is CASAGVTEAFF. CDR3 nucleotide sequence: TGTGCCAGCGCGGGCGTAACTGAAGCTTTCTTT. Together with reference TRBV28 and TRBJ1-1, the CDR3 gives the full variable domain: DVKVTQSSRYLVKRTGEKVFLECVQDMDHENMFWYRQDPGLGLRLIYFSYDVKMKEKGDIPEGYSVSREKKERFSLILESASTNQTSMYLCASAGVTEAFFGQGTRLTVV.

The chain is built from TRBV9 and TRBJ1-6; D unclear. Trimming shortened V by 3 bases and J by 4 bases, and 11 bases separated the two germline ends. Germline lookup yields CDR1 SGDLS and CDR2 YYNGEE. This CDR3 has 15 residues. CDR3 residues: CASSGAGGYNSPLHF. The CDR3 DNA is TGTGCCAGCAGCGGAGCGGGAGGTTATAATTCACCCCTCCACTTT.

This clone showed up just a few times. The chain joins TRBV27 to TRBJ2-1; TRBD2 agrees at 8 bases. V was pared by 5 bases and J by 3 bases, with 9 bases of the junction left unmatched. Germline V gives CDR1 MNHEY, CDR2 SMNVEV (reference sequence). The CDR3 is made up of 16 amino acids. This CDR3 is CASSTQTSGGYNEQFF. CDR3 DNA: TGTGCCAGCAGTACTCAAACTAGCGGCGGCTACAATGAGCAGTTCTTC.